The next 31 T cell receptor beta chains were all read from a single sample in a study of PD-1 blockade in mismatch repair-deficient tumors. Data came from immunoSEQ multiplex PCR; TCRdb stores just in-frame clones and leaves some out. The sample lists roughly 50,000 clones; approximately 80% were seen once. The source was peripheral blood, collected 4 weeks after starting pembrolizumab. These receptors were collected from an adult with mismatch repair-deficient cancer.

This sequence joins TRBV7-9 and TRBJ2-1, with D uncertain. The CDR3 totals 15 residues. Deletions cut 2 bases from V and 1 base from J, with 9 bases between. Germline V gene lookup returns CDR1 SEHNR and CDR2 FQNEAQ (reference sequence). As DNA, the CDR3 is TGTGCCAGCAGCTTAATGGGCGCTTCCTACAATGAGCAGTTCTTC. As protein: CASSLMGASYNEQFF. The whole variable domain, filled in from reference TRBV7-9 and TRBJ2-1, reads DTGVSQNPRHKITKRGQNVTFRCDPISEHNRLYWYRQTLGQGPEFLTYFQNEAQLEKSRLLSDRFSAERPKGSFSTLEIQRTEQGDSAMYLCASSLMGASYNEQFFGPGTRLTVL.

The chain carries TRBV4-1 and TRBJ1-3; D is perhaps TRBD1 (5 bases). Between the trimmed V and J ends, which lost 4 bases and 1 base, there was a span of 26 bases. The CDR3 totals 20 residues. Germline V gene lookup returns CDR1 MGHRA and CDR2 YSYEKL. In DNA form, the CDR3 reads TGCGCCAGCAGCCCACCACCCGTGGGCAGGGACTGGCGGTCTGGAAACACCATATATTTT. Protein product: CASSPPPVGRDWRSGNTIYF.

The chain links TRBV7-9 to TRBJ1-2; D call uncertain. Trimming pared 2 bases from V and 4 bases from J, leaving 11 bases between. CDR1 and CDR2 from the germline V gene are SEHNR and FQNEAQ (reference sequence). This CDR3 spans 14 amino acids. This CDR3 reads CASSLPTSSYGYTF. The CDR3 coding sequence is TGTGCCAGCAGCTTACCCACGTCGAGCTATGGCTACACCTTC.

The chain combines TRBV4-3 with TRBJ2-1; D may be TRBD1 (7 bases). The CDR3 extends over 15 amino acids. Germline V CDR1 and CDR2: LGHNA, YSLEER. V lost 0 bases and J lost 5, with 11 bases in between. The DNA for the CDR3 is TGCGCCAGCAGCCAAGAGCAGGGGGGCAACAATGAGCAGTTCTTC. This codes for CASSQEQGGNNEQFF.

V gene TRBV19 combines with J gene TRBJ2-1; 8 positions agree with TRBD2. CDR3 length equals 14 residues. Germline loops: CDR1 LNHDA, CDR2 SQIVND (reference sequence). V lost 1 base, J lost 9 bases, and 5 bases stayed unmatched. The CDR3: CASSIGGLVVEQFF. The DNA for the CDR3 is TGTGCCAGTAGTATAGGGGGACTAGTAGTTGAGCAGTTCTTC.

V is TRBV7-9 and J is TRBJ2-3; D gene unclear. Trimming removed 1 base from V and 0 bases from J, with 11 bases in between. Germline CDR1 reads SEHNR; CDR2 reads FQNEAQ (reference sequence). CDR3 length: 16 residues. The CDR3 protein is CASSLDQTRSTDTQYF. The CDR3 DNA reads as TGTGCCAGCAGCTTAGACCAGACGCGTAGCACAGATACGCAGTATTTT.

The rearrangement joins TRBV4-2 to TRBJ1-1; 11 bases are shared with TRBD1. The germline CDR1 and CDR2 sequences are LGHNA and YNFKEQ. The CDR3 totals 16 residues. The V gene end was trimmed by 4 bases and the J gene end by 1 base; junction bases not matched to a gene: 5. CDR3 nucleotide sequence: TGTGCCAGCAGCCTAGGGACAGGGGGAAAGAACACTGAAGCTTTCTTT. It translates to CASSLGTGGKNTEAFF.

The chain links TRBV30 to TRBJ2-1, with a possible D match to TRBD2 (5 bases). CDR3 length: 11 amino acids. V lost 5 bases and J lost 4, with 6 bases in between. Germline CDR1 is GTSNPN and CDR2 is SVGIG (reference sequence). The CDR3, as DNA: TGTGCCTGGGGAGGTTACAATGAGCAGTTCTTC. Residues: CAWGGYNEQFF.

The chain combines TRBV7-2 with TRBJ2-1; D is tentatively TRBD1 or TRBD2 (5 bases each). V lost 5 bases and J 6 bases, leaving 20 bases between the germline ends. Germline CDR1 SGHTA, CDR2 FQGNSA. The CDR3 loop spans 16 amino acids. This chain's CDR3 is CASSPPGTNRVNEQFF. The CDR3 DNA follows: TGTGCCAGCAGCCCCCCGGGGACCAACCGGGTCAATGAGCAGTTCTTC. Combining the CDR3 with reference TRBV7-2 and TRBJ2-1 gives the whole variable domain GAGVSQSPSNKVTEKGKDVELRCDPISGHTALYWYRQSLGQGLEFLIYFQGNSAPDKSGLPSDRFSAERTGGSVSTLTIQRTQQEDSAVYLCASSPPGTNRVNEQFFGPGTRLTVL.

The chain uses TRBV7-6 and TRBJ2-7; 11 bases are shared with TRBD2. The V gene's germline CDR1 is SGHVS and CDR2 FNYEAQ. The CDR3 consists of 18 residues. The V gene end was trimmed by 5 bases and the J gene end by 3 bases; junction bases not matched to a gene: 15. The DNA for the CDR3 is TGTGCCAGCAGCCCCCGTATCTTGACTAGCGGGATTCTCTACGAGCAGTACTTC. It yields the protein CASSPRILTSGILYEQYF.

The CDR3 nucleotides read TGCGCCAGCAGCTTATACGGGGACTACGAGCAGTACTTC. Its protein is CASSLYGDYEQYF. This chain links TRBV5-1 with TRBJ2-7; possible D gene TRBD2, 5 bases. The CDR3 has 13 amino acids. Germline-derived CDR1 and CDR2 are SGHRS and YFSETQ. Trimming took off 2 bases at V and 3 bases at J, with 9 bases between the two ends. Looking up the rest from reference TRBV5-1 and TRBJ2-7 gives the full variable domain: KAGVTQTPRYLIKTRGQQVTLSCSPISGHRSVSWYQQTPGQGLQFLFEYFSETQRNKGNFPGRFSGRQFSNSRSEMNVSTLELGDSALYLCASSLYGDYEQYFGPGTRLTVT.

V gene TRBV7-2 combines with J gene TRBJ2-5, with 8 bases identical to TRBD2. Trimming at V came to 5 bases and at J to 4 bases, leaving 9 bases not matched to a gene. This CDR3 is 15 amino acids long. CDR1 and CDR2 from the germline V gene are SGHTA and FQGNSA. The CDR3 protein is CASSPSGSGGETQYF. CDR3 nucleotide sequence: TGTGCCAGCAGCCCGAGCGGGAGCGGAGGAGAGACCCAGTACTTC.

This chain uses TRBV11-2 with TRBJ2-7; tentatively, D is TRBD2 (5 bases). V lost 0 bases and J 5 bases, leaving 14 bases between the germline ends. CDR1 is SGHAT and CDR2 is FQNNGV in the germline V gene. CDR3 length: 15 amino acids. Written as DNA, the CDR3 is TGTGCCAGCAGCTTAGATCGGCTAGCCCCCAACGAGCAGTACTTC. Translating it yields CASSLDRLAPNEQYF.

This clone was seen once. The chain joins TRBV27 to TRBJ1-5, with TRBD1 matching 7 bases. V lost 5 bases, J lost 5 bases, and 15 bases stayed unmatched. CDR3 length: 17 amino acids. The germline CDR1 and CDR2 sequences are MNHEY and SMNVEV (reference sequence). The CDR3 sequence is CASSTTGDRVFHQPQHF. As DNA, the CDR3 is TGTGCCAGCAGTACCACCGGGGACAGAGTATTCCATCAGCCCCAGCATTTT.

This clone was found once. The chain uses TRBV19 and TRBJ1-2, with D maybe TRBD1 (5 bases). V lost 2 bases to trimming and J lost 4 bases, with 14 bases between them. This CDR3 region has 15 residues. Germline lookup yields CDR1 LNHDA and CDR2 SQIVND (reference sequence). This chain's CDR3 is CASSISGDRSYGYTF. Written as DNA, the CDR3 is TGTGCCAGTAGTATATCGGGGGACCGGAGCTATGGCTACACCTTC.

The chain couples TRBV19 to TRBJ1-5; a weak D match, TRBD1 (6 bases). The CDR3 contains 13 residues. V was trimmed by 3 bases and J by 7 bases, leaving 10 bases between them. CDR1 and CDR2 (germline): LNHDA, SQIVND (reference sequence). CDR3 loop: CASSIGQKQPQHF. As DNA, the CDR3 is TGTGCCAGTAGTATTGGACAGAAACAGCCCCAGCATTTT.

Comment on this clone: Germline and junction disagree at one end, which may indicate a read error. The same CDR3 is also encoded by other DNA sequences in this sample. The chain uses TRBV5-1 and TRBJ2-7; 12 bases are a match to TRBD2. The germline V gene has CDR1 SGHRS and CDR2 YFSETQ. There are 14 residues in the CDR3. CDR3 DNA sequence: TGTGCCAGCAGCTTCGGGACTAGCGGGTACGAGCAGTACTTC. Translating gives CASSFGTSGYEQYF.

CDR3 DNA: TGTGCCAGCAGCGCCATAGCGGGAGGAGGGGATGAGCAGTTCTTC. Protein product: CASSAIAGGGDEQFF. The chain has TRBV7-3 and TRBJ2-1; 10 nucleotides line up with TRBD2. The junction had 9 bases not matched to a gene; V was cut back by 5 bases and J by 8 bases. There are 15 residues in the CDR3. Looked up from germline, CDR1 is SGHTA and CDR2 is FQGTGA.

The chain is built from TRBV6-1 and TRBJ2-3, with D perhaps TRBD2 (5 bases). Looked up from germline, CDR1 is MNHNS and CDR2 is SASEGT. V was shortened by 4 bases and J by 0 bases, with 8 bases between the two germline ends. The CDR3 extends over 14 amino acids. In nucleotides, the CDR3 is TGTGCCAGCAGTGGGAGCGGTAGCACAGATACGCAGTATTTT. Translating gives CASSGSGSTDTQYF.

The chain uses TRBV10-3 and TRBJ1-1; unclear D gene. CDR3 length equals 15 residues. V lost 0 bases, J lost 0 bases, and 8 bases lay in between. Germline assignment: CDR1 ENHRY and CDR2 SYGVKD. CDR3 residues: CAISESELLNTEAFF. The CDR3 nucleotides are TGTGCCATCAGTGAGTCGGAACTATTGAACACTGAAGCTTTCTTT.

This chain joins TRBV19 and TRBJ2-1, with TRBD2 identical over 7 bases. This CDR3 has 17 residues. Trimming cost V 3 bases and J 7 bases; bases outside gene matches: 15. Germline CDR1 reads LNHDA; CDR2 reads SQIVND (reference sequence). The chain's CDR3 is CASSIFLSGRAGNEQFF. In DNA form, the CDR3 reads TGTGCCAGTAGTATTTTTTTGAGTGGGAGGGCCGGAAATGAGCAGTTCTTC.

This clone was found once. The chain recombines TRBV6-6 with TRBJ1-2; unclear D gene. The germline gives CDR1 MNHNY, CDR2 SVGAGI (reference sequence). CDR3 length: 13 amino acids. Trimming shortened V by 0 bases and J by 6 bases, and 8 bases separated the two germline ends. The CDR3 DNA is TGTGCCAGCAGTTACTCGTCCACAGATGGCTACACCTTC. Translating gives CASSYSSTDGYTF.

Written as DNA, the CDR3 is TGTGCCAGCAGTGAGGAGGAGGGACTTTTCGCTTTCTTT. This encodes CASSEEEGLFAFF. The V gene is TRBV6-1, the J gene TRBJ1-1; tentative D call: TRBD1 (5 bases). Per the germline V gene, CDR1 is MNHNS and CDR2 is SASEGT. Between the trimmed V and J ends, which lost 3 bases and 11 bases, there was a span of 16 bases. The CDR3 is 13 amino acids.

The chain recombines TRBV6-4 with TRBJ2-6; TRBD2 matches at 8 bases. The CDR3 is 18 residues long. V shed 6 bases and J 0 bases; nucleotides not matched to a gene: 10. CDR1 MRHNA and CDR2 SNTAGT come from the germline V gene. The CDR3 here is CASSSGGGLPSGANVLTF. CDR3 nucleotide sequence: TGTGCCAGCAGCTCCGGGGGGGGGCTACCCTCTGGGGCCAACGTCCTGACTTTC.

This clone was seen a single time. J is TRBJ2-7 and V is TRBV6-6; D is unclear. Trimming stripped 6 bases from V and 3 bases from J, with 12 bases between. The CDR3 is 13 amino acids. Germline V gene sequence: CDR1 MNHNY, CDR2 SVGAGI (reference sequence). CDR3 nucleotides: TGTGCCAGCAGCCCCCCCGGGTTCTACGAGCAGTACTTC. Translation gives CASSPPGFYEQYF.

CDR3 region: CASSVGQGADTQYF. The CDR3 DNA sequence: TGCGCCAGCAGCGTAGGACAGGGTGCAGATACGCAGTATTTT. The chain couples TRBV5-1 to TRBJ2-3; 8 positions match TRBD1. The J segment lost 4 bases and the V segment lost 4 bases, leaving 5 bases of the junction unmatched. This CDR3 contains 14 residues. CDR1 and CDR2 (germline): SGHRS, YFSETQ. Variable domain in full (rest from reference TRBV5-1 and TRBJ2-3): KAGVTQTPRYLIKTRGQQVTLSCSPISGHRSVSWYQQTPGQGLQFLFEYFSETQRNKGNFPGRFSGRQFSNSRSEMNVSTLELGDSALYLCASSVGQGADTQYFGPGTRLTVL.

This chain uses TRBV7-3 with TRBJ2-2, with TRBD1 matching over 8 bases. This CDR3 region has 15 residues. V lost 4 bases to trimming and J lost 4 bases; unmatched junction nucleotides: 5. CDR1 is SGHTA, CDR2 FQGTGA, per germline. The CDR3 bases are TGTGCCAGCAGCTCCCAGGGGGCCGGCACCGGGGAGCTGTTTTTT. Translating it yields CASSSQGAGTGELFF.

The CDR3, as DNA: TGTGCCAGCAGCGTCAGCGGAACTGAAGCTTTCTTT. Its translation is CASSVSGTEAFF. V gene TRBV7-9 combines with J gene TRBJ1-1; no reliable D call. The CDR3 sequence is 12 residues long. Trimming removed 5 bases at V and 5 bases at J, with 9 bases between. Germline values: CDR1 SEHNR, CDR2 FQNEAQ (reference sequence).

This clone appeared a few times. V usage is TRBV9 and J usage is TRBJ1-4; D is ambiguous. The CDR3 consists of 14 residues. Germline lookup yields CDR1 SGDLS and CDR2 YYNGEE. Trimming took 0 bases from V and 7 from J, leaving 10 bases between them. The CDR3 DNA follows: TGTGCCAGCAGCGTAGACACGAGGAGTGAAAAACTGTTTTTT. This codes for CASSVDTRSEKLFF. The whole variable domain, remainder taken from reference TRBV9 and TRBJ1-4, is DSGVTQTPKHLITATGQRVTLRCSPRSGDLSVYWYQQSLDQGLQFLIQYYNGEERAKGNILERFSAQQFPDLHSELNLSSLELGDSALYFCASSVDTRSEKLFFGSGTQLSVL.

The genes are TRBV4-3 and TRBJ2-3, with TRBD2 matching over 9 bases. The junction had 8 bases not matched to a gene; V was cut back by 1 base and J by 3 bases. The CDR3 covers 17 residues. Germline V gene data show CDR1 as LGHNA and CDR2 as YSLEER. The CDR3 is CASSQGPSGIGTDTQYF. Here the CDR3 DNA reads TGCGCCAGCAGCCAAGGCCCTAGCGGGATTGGGACAGATACGCAGTATTTT.

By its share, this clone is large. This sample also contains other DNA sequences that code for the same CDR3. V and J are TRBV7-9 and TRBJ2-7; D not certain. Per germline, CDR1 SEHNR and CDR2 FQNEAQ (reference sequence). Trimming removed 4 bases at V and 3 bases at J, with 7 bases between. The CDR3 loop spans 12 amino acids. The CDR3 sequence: CASSSSYYEQYF. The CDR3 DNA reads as TGTGCCAGCAGCTCTTCATACTACGAGCAGTACTTC.